Each of the 30 T cell receptor beta chains below was sequenced from the same sample in a study of T cell responses to AZD1222 COVID-19 vaccine. Sequencing used immunoSEQ multiplex PCR; TCRdb keeps in-frame clones, though not all of them. Of 90,000 to 120,000 clones in the sample, approximately 90% were seen once. The sample was peripheral blood, taken on day 0 of AZD1222 vaccination. All receptors derive from an adult in good health.

The chain has TRBV4-1 and TRBJ1-4; 7 positions agree with TRBD1. The V segment lost 7 bases and the J segment 7 bases; nucleotides outside the gene matches: 12. Germline V gene data show CDR1 as MGHRA and CDR2 as YSYEKL. The CDR3 consists of 15 residues. CDR3 DNA sequence: TGCGCCAGCACCTCATGGAGACAGGGTGGTGAAAAACTGTTTTTT. Encoded protein: CASTSWRQGGEKLFF.

J is TRBJ2-2 and V is TRBV5-1; TRBD1 matches 8 bases. Trimming took 4 bases from V and 6 from J; bases not matched to a gene: 14. The CDR3 contains 17 residues. Germline assignment: CDR1 SGHRS and CDR2 YFSETQ. CDR3 DNA: TGCGCCAGCAGCCCGCCGGGACAGGCGGCCCTTCCCGGGGAGCTGTTTTTT. Its translation: CASSPPGQAALPGELFF.

The chain combines TRBV6-5 with TRBJ2-6; no clear D. CDR3 length equals 15 residues. The germline gives CDR1 MNHEY, CDR2 SVGAGI. V lost 4 bases, J lost 0 bases, and 7 bases lay in between. The CDR3, as DNA: TGTGCCAGCAGTTTGCGATTCTCTGGGGCCAACGTCCTGACTTTC. Protein product: CASSLRFSGANVLTF.

As regards this clone: The conserved closing phenylalanine or tryptophan is absent in this CDR3, likely reflecting a read error. The V call is TRBV19, the J call TRBJ1-6; D is unclear. Germline loops: CDR1 LNHDA, CDR2 SQIVND (reference sequence). This CDR3 contains 16 residues. The germline V and J ends were trimmed by 6 bases and 0 bases, with 12 bases remaining between them. CDR3 coding DNA: TGTGCCAGTAGCCCTCGAAAGAACTCCTATAATTCACCCCTCCACCTT. It is translated as CASSPRKNSYNSPLHL.

This clone came up a few times. J is TRBJ1-5 and V is TRBV19; D is undetermined. Germline V CDR1 and CDR2: LNHDA, SQIVND (reference sequence). Trimming took off 3 bases at V and 2 bases at J, with 14 bases between the two ends. This CDR3 has 16 residues. The CDR3 here is CASSMRRTGGNQPQHF. CDR3 bases: TGTGCCAGTAGTATGCGGCGGACTGGGGGCAATCAGCCCCAGCATTTT.

This chain uses TRBV9 with TRBJ2-7; 11 nucleotides align to TRBD2. CDR3 length equals 15 residues. The germline V gene encodes CDR1 SGDLS and CDR2 YYNGEE. V was pared by 0 bases and J by 2 bases, with 1 base of the junction left unmatched. CDR3 nucleotides: TGTGCCAGCAGCGTAGCTAGCGGGGGGACCTACGAGCAGTACTTC. As protein: CASSVASGGTYEQYF.

This chain links TRBV7-9 with TRBJ1-1, with D hard to call. Germline assignment: CDR1 SEHNR and CDR2 FQNEAQ (reference sequence). V shed 5 bases and J shed 1 base, with 14 bases lying between them. CDR3 length equals 15 residues. CDR3 residues: CASSDGWAGNTEAFF. The CDR3 DNA reads as TGTGCCAGCAGCGACGGTTGGGCAGGGAACACTGAAGCTTTCTTT.

This rearrangement joins TRBV6-5 to TRBJ1-5, with D unclear. The germline V gene has CDR1 MNHEY and CDR2 SVGAGI. The CDR3 has 14 residues. The V gene lost 9 bases and the J gene lost 1 base, with 13 bases spanning the gap. CDR3 loop: CASRTASSNQPQHF. The CDR3 region has the DNA TGTGCCAGTCGTACAGCTTCGAGCAATCAGCCCCAGCATTTT.

This chain joins TRBV4-2 and TRBJ1-4; D possibly corresponds to TRBD1 (6 bases). There are 19 residues in the CDR3. V lost 4 bases to trimming and J lost 0 bases, with 21 bases between them. The germline CDR1 and CDR2 sequences are LGHNA and YNFKEQ. The CDR3 region has the DNA TGTGCCAGCAGCCTATCCGGGACACGGACTCGCCCAACTAATGAAAAACTGTTTTTT. Translating it yields CASSLSGTRTRPTNEKLFF.

This sequence joins TRBV21-1 and TRBJ2-7; the D call in the table, TRBD1, was not verified against the DNA. TRBV21-1 constitutes a pseudogene. The CDR3 runs to 11 residues. CDR3 DNA: TGTGCCACCACAGGGGGCTACGAGCAGTACTTC. This encodes CATTGGYEQYF.

The chain combines TRBV10-3 with TRBJ1-2, with 7 positions matching TRBD1. Germline V gene data show CDR1 as ENHRY and CDR2 as SYGVKD. There are 15 residues in the CDR3. Trimming at V came to 3 bases and at J to 3 bases, leaving 7 bases not matched to a gene. CDR3 DNA sequence: TGTGCCATCAGTGATCGACAGGGACCCCACTATGGCTACACCTTC. Its translation is CAISDRQGPHYGYTF.

The chain has TRBV6-5 and TRBJ2-5; 8 nucleotides align to TRBD1. The germline V gene has CDR1 MNHEY and CDR2 SVGAGI. Trimming cost V 2 bases and J 5 bases; bases outside gene matches: 4. This CDR3 contains 14 residues. The CDR3 sequence: CASSYNQGAETQYF. The CDR3 DNA reads TGTGCCAGCAGTTACAACCAGGGGGCTGAGACCCAGTACTTC.

This clone appeared a single time. This chain joins TRBV7-3 and TRBJ2-7; 7 bases are a match to TRBD1. Trimming at V came to 5 bases and at J to 0 bases, leaving 13 bases not matched to a gene. The germline V gene has CDR1 SGHTA and CDR2 FQGTGA. This CDR3 has 17 amino acids. The CDR3 protein is CASSTQLRDRSSYEQYF. Written as DNA, the CDR3 is TGTGCCAGCAGCACCCAGCTCCGGGACAGAAGCTCCTACGAGCAGTACTTC.

This clone appeared once. V gene TRBV5-1 combines with J gene TRBJ2-5; the match to TRBD1 covers 9 bases. The germline V gene encodes CDR1 SGHRS and CDR2 YFSETQ. The V gene end was trimmed by 4 bases and the J gene end by 5 bases; junction bases not matched to a gene: 9. This CDR3 comprises 15 residues. CDR3 sequence reads: CASSPQGAFRETQYF. CDR3 coding DNA: TGCGCCAGCAGCCCACAGGGGGCTTTCCGGGAGACCCAGTACTTC.

The chain links TRBV9 to TRBJ2-7; D not certain. The CDR3 has 13 residues. Trimming removed 5 bases from V and 2 bases from J, with 11 bases in between. The germline gives CDR1 SGDLS, CDR2 YYNGEE. The CDR3 region is CASRRDGTYEQYF. DNA of the CDR3: TGTGCCAGCAGGAGAGACGGAACCTACGAGCAGTACTTC.

This clone has a single count. The chain uses TRBV13 and TRBJ2-1, with 10 bases fitting TRBD2. Germline-derived CDR1 and CDR2 are PRHDT and FYEKMQ (reference sequence). V gave up 3 bases and J gave up 7 bases; unmatched junction bases: 6. The CDR3 contains 15 residues. The CDR3 here is CASSLASGGPNEQFF. The DNA of the CDR3 is TGTGCCAGCAGCTTGGCTAGCGGGGGACCTAATGAGCAGTTCTTC.

The CDR3 protein is CAWRSDSDYGYTF. The CDR3 nucleotides read TGTGCCTGGAGGTCGGATAGCGACTATGGCTACACCTTC. V usage is TRBV30 and J usage is TRBJ1-2, with D unresolved. The CDR3 sequence is 13 residues long. The V and J ends lost 3 bases and 3 bases respectively, with 11 bases between them. Germline V gene sequence: CDR1 GTSNPN, CDR2 SVGIG (reference sequence).

The V and J genes are TRBV30 and TRBJ1-5; possibly TRBD1 for D (5 bases). Germline V gives CDR1 GTSNPN, CDR2 SVGIG (reference sequence). This CDR3 has 14 residues. V was cut by 1 base and J by 3 bases, with 10 bases left in between. CDR3 loop: CAWSGGVANQPQHF. The CDR3 DNA sequence: TGTGCCTGGAGTGGGGGGGTTGCCAATCAGCCCCAGCATTTT.

The rearrangement joins TRBV7-9 to TRBJ1-2; D possibly corresponds to TRBD1 (5 bases). Trimming took off 0 bases at V and 8 bases at J, with 25 bases between the two ends. This CDR3 contains 18 residues. Per germline, CDR1 SEHNR and CDR2 FQNEAQ (reference sequence). CDR3 sequence reads: CASSLAFTQGLGDEGYTF. CDR3 coding DNA: TGTGCCAGCAGCTTAGCGTTCACCCAAGGGTTGGGGGATGAAGGCTACACCTTC. Together with reference TRBV7-9 and TRBJ1-2, the CDR3 gives the full variable domain: DTGVSQNPRHKITKRGQNVTFRCDPISEHNRLYWYRQTLGQGPEFLTYFQNEAQLEKSRLLSDRFSAERPKGSFSTLEIQRTEQGDSAMYLCASSLAFTQGLGDEGYTFGSGTRLTVV.

This clone was observed once. The rearrangement joins TRBV24-1 to TRBJ2-3; maybe TRBD2 (6 bases). V was cut by 5 bases and J by 0 bases, with 11 bases left in between. This CDR3 is 15 amino acids long. Germline CDR1 and CDR2: KGHDR and SFDVKD. In nucleotides, the CDR3 is TGTGCCACCAGTGTTTCGCGGGGTAGCACAGATACGCAGTATTTT. It codes for CATSVSRGSTDTQYF.

The chain recombines TRBV9 with TRBJ2-7, with D hard to call. The CDR3 is 15 residues long. The V end was cut by 0 bases, the J end by 4 bases, with 14 bases between. Germline CDR1 and CDR2: SGDLS and YYNGEE. The CDR3 DNA reads as TGTGCCAGCAGCGTAGGGGCCGGCATAGGGTACGAGCAGTACTTC. It translates to CASSVGAGIGYEQYF.

The V call is TRBV4-2, the J call TRBJ2-7, with D hard to call. The CDR3 totals 14 residues. Germline V gives CDR1 LGHNA, CDR2 YNFKEQ. V shed 1 base and J shed 5 bases, with 12 bases lying between them. This chain's CDR3 is CASSQVVGPDEQYF. In DNA, the CDR3 is TGTGCCAGCAGCCAAGTGGTTGGCCCGGACGAGCAGTACTTC.

The genes are TRBV10-3 and TRBJ1-3; TRBD1 aligns across 7 bases. CDR3 size: 15 residues. With 2 bases clipped from V and 3 bases from J, the junction kept 4 bases outside the gene matches. Per the germline V gene, CDR1 is ENHRY and CDR2 is SYGVKD. DNA for the CDR3: TGTGCCATCAGTGAGAGACAGGGAGGTGGAAACACCATATATTTT. Translated, it gives CAISERQGGGNTIYF.

This chain uses TRBV19 with TRBJ1-1; D may be TRBD1 (6 bases). The CDR3 is 13 amino acids. Germline CDR1 LNHDA, CDR2 SQIVND (reference sequence). V lost 10 bases and J 5 bases, leaving 17 bases between the germline ends. CDR3 amino acids: CATAQGLGTEAFF. CDR3 DNA: TGTGCCACCGCTCAGGGGCTAGGGACTGAAGCTTTCTTT.

The chain has TRBV6-2 or TRBV6-3 and TRBJ2-3, with D possibly matching TRBD2 (7 bases). Germline CDR1 reads MNHEY; CDR2 reads SVGEGT. Trimming stripped 4 bases from V and 3 bases from J, with 17 bases between. CDR3 length: 16 amino acids. The CDR3 here is CASSLRGGAWTDTQYF. CDR3 nucleotides: TGTGCCAGCAGTTTAAGAGGGGGGGCCTGGACAGATACGCAGTATTTT.

This clone has a single count. The rearrangement joins TRBV7-3 to TRBJ1-1, with D uncertain. V was clipped by 5 bases and J by 6 bases, with 16 bases between them. This CDR3 has 14 amino acids. The germline CDR1 and CDR2 sequences are SGHTA and FQGTGA. The CDR3 is CASSLGGIGAEAFF. Written as DNA, the CDR3 is TGTGCCAGCAGCCTAGGAGGAATTGGGGCTGAAGCTTTCTTT.

The CDR3 region is CASSLGVAPETQYF. CDR3 bases: TGTGCCAGCAGCTTAGGGGTGGCCCCTGAGACCCAGTACTTC. The rearrangement joins TRBV11-3 to TRBJ2-5; no definite D call. The CDR3 is 14 residues long. From germline, CDR1 is SGHNT and CDR2 YENEEA. Between the trimmed V and J ends, which lost 1 base and 5 bases, there was a span of 11 bases.

The chain joins TRBV7-2 to TRBJ1-5, with D possibly being TRBD1 (6 bases). From germline, CDR1 is SGHTA and CDR2 FQGNSA. The CDR3 consists of 15 residues. Trimming removed 5 bases from V and 4 bases from J, with 15 bases in between. For the CDR3, the DNA is TGTGCCAGCAGCCCTTGGACAGTCCGTAATCAGCCCCAGCATTTT. This sequence encodes CASSPWTVRNQPQHF.

Only one count was recorded for this clone. One end of the junction is discordant with germline, which a read error may explain. J is TRBJ1-4 and V is TRBV6-1; 8 bases align to TRBD1. Germline V lookup: CDR1 MNHNS, CDR2 SASEGT. The CDR3 has 15 residues. CDR3: CASSEIGQGDEKLFF. The CDR3 DNA reads TGTGCCAGCAGTGAAATCGGACAGGGTGATGAGAAACTGTTTTTT.

The CDR3 spells CASVDQGSGNTIYF. CDR3 DNA sequence: TGTGCCAGCGTTGATCAGGGCTCTGGAAACACCATATATTTT. The chain recombines TRBV3-1 (or the pseudogene TRBV3-2) with TRBJ1-3; D is perhaps TRBD1 (5 bases). CDR1 and CDR2 from the germline V gene are LGHDT and YNNKEL (reference sequence). Trimming removed 8 bases from V and 0 bases from J, with 11 bases in between. The CDR3 has 14 residues.